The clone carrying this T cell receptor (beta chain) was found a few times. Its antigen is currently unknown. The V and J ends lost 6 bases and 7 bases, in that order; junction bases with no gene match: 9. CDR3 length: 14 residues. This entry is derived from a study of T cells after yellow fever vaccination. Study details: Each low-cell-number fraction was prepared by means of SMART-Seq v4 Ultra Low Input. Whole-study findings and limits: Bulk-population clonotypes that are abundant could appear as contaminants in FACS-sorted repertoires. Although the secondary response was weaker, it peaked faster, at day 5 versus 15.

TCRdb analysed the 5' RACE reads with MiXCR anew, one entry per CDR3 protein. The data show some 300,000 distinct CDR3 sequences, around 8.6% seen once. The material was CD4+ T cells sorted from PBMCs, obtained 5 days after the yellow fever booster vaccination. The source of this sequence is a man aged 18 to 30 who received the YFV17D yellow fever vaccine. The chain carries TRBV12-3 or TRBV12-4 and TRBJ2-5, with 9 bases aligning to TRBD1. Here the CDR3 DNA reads TGTGCCAGCAGCCCCGGGACAGGGCCCAGGACCCAGTACTTC. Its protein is CASSPGTGPRTQYF.